The 25 T cell receptor beta chains listed next were all sequenced from one sample in a study of graft-versus-host responses after intestinal transplantation. Profiling relied on immunoSEQ multiplex PCR, and the TCRdb table lists in-frame clones only, not all of them. The repertoire holds approximately 89,000 clones, approximately 90% seen once, with about 16% in the top ten. The sequencing used PBMCs, collected just under 460 days after intestinal transplant. These receptors were obtained from a human patient who received an intestinal transplant, so some T cells may come from the graft donor.

This clone was counted only a few times. The CDR3 DNA is TGTGCCAGCAGCTTGGGACAGGTTGGCACAGATACGCAGTATTTT. Its protein is CASSLGQVGTDTQYF. V usage is TRBV5-8 and J usage is TRBJ2-3; D possibly corresponds to TRBD1 (6 bases). Germline CDR1 reads SGHTS; CDR2 reads YDEGEE. The germline V and J ends were trimmed by 0 bases and 1 base, with 9 bases remaining between them. The CDR3 length is 15 residues.

This chain uses TRBV18 with TRBJ2-3; D is unclear. The germline gives CDR1 KGHSH, CDR2 LQKENI. The ends were cut back, 5 bases at V and 0 bases at J, with 9 bases in the middle. This CDR3 comprises 14 residues. CDR3 sequence (DNA): TGTGCCAGCTCATTCGGCTCTAGCACAGATACGCAGTATTTT. Protein: CASSFGSSTDTQYF.

This sequence joins TRBV11-2 and TRBJ2-5, with 11 nucleotides matching TRBD1. This CDR3 contains 17 residues. V shed 5 bases, J shed 5 bases, and the junction held 13 bases outside the gene matches. Germline CDR1 is SGHAT and CDR2 is FQNNGV. CDR3 amino acids: CASSRTGGAASRETQYF. CDR3 DNA sequence: TGTGCCAGCAGCCGGACAGGGGGCGCCGCGTCACGGGAGACCCAGTACTTC.

DNA for the CDR3: TGCGCCAGCAGCCAAGATCCTGGAAATGGCTACACCTTC. Protein: CASSQDPGNGYTF. This chain uses TRBV4-1 with TRBJ1-2; D gene unclear. The V and J ends lost 0 bases and 6 bases respectively, with 8 bases between them. The CDR3 loop spans 13 amino acids. Germline V lookup: CDR1 MGHRA, CDR2 YSYEKL.

A few counts support this clone. The CDR3 here is CASSLGATGNSPLHF. CDR3 nucleotide sequence: TGCGCCAGCAGCCTGGGGGCTACGGGTAATTCACCCCTCCACTTT. The chain is built from TRBV4-1 and TRBJ1-6, with a weak D call TRBD1 (6 bases). Germline CDR1 reads MGHRA; CDR2 reads YSYEKL. The V end lost 4 bases, the J end lost 6 bases, and 13 bases lay between the germline ends. This CDR3 contains 15 residues.

V gene TRBV11-1 combines with J gene TRBJ1-1, with D possibly being TRBD1 (5 bases). V shed 4 bases and J shed 4 bases, with 16 bases lying between them. The germline CDR1 and CDR2 sequences are SGHAT and FQDESV (reference sequence). The CDR3 is made up of 15 amino acids. The CDR3 reads CASSSPLIGGTEAFF. The CDR3 nucleotides read TGTGCCAGCAGCTCCCCCTTAATTGGGGGCACTGAAGCTTTCTTT.

The chain employs TRBV2 and TRBJ2-2, with D unresolved. Trimming shortened V by 1 base and J by 4 bases, and 7 bases separated the two germline ends. In germline, CDR1 is SNHLY, CDR2 FYNNEI. This CDR3 region has 14 residues. This CDR3 is CASSEGRSTGELFF. The CDR3 DNA follows: TGTGCCAGCAGTGAAGGACGGAGCACCGGGGAGCTGTTTTTT.

The chain is built from TRBV7-8 and TRBJ2-7; no clear D gene. Germline CDR1 reads SGHVS; CDR2 reads FQNEAQ. The CDR3 totals 13 residues. V was trimmed by 5 bases and J by 5 bases, leaving 13 bases between them. The CDR3 spells CASSPPLTHEQYF. For the CDR3, the DNA is TGTGCCAGCAGCCCCCCGTTGACCCACGAGCAGTACTTC.

The chain has TRBV7-3 and TRBJ1-6; D perhaps matches TRBD1 (5 bases). Germline V gene lookup returns CDR1 SGHTA and CDR2 FQGTGA. This CDR3 comprises 13 residues. Between the trimmed V and J ends, which lost 5 bases and 6 bases, there was a span of 8 bases. The CDR3 DNA reads TGTGCCAGCAGCCCGACAGTTAATTCACCCCTCCACTTT. Amino acids: CASSPTVNSPLHF.

The V call is TRBV2, the J call TRBJ1-4; 8 bases align to TRBD1. The germline CDR1 and CDR2 sequences are SNHLY and FYNNEI. The J segment lost 4 bases and the V segment lost 5 bases, leaving 3 bases of the junction unmatched. CDR3 size: 14 residues. CDR3 nucleotides: TGTGCCAGCAGTAGAGACAGGGGTAATGAAAAACTGTTTTTT. It yields the protein CASSRDRGNEKLFF.

DNA for the CDR3: TGTGCCAGCAGCCGAGCGGAAGATACGCAGTATTTT. Protein: CASSRAEDTQYF. The chain uses TRBV7-6 and TRBJ2-3, with a possible D match to TRBD2 (5 bases). This CDR3 is 12 amino acids long. V lost 5 bases, J lost 5 bases, and 8 bases lay in between. CDR1 and CDR2 (germline): SGHVS, FNYEAQ.

The rearrangement uses TRBV4-1 and TRBJ2-7; maybe TRBD1 (5 bases). Deletions cut 1 base from V and 1 base from J, with 11 bases between. CDR3 length: 15 residues. Germline V gene lookup returns CDR1 MGHRA and CDR2 YSYEKL. The CDR3 loop reads CASSQVQGLSYEQYF. Written as DNA, the CDR3 is TGCGCCAGCAGCCAAGTCCAGGGATTATCCTACGAGCAGTACTTC.

This chain uses TRBV7-2 with TRBJ2-5; TRBD2 might be the D (6 bases). The last part of the DNA fits TRBJ2-7 better; the J call may be wrong. Germline V lookup: CDR1 SGHTA, CDR2 FQGNSA. The CDR3 loop spans 16 amino acids. The CDR3 sequence is CASSPPGGGWSYEQYF. CDR3 sequence (DNA): TGTGCCAGCAGCCCACCCGGTGGAGGGTGGTCCTACGAGCAGTACTTC.

This chain links TRBV7-9 with TRBJ1-4; D might be TRBD1 (5 bases). Per germline, CDR1 SEHNR and CDR2 FQNEAQ (reference sequence). Deletions cut 8 bases from V and 3 bases from J, with 16 bases between. CDR3 length: 15 amino acids. The CDR3 protein is CASGTWGPANEKLFF. The CDR3 region has the DNA TGTGCCAGCGGCACGTGGGGCCCGGCTAATGAAAAACTGTTTTTT.

J is TRBJ1-1 and V is TRBV5-5; 7 positions match TRBD1. There are 12 residues in the CDR3. The ends lost 3 bases at V and 7 bases at J; junction bases unmatched: 3. The germline V gene encodes CDR1 SGHKS and CDR2 YYEKEE (reference sequence). The CDR3 region is CASSSTGVEAFF. In DNA, the CDR3 is TGTGCCAGCAGCTCAACAGGGGTTGAAGCTTTCTTT.

The V gene is TRBV5-4, the J gene TRBJ2-5; 9 nucleotides agree with TRBD2. Germline V lookup: CDR1 SGHNT, CDR2 YYREEE (reference sequence). The length of the CDR3 is 15 residues. The trim removed 4 bases at V and 5 bases at J, leaving 9 bases unmatched. The CDR3 reads CASSRTSDHGETQYF. The CDR3 bases are TGTGCCAGCAGCCGGACTAGCGACCATGGGGAGACCCAGTACTTC.

This chain connects TRBV10-2 to TRBJ1-5; a possible D gene is TRBD1 (5 bases). Looked up from germline, CDR1 is WSHSY and CDR2 is SAAADI. Trimming took off 4 bases at V and 4 bases at J, with 11 bases between the two ends. The CDR3 consists of 14 residues. The CDR3 DNA sequence: TGCGCCAGCAGTGCGTGGGGGATTAATCAGCCCCAGCATTTT. Translated: CASSAWGINQPQHF.

CDR3 residues: CASSPAGQTYNEQFF. The DNA of the CDR3 is TGTGCCAGCAGCCCAGCAGGCCAAACCTACAATGAGCAGTTCTTC. The gene calls are TRBV9 and TRBJ2-1; no clear D. The CDR3 sequence is 15 residues long. Between the trimmed V and J ends, which lost 4 bases and 2 bases, there was a span of 13 bases. From germline, CDR1 is SGDLS and CDR2 YYNGEE.

The V and J genes are TRBV7-9 and TRBJ2-3, with D perhaps matching TRBD1 (6 bases). V lost 5 bases and J 1 base, leaving 16 bases between the germline ends. The CDR3 runs to 16 residues. Germline CDR1 and CDR2: SEHNR and FQNEAQ (reference sequence). CDR3 nucleotide sequence: TGTGCCAGCAGCCATCCAGGGGAAGTTGGCACAGATACGCAGTATTTT. Its translation is CASSHPGEVGTDTQYF. The full variable domain, rest sourced from reference TRBV7-9 and TRBJ2-3, is DTGVSQNPRHKITKRGQNVTFRCDPISEHNRLYWYRQTLGQGPEFLTYFQNEAQLEKSRLLSDRFSAERPKGSFSTLEIQRTEQGDSAMYLCASSHPGEVGTDTQYFGPGTRLTVL.

The CDR3 DNA is TGTGCCAGCTCCCCGGGTGATACGCAGTATTTT. This gives the protein CASSPGDTQYF. This chain connects TRBV18 to TRBJ2-3, with D unresolved. This CDR3 has 11 residues. Germline-derived CDR1 and CDR2 are KGHSH and LQKENI. V was pared by 6 bases and J by 6 bases, with 7 bases between.

The rearrangement links TRBV2 to TRBJ1-6, with a possible D match to TRBD1 (6 bases). This CDR3 comprises 13 residues. Germline V gene lookup returns CDR1 SNHLY and CDR2 FYNNEI. Trimming pared 5 bases from V and 9 bases from J, leaving 11 bases between. CDR3 in amino acids: CASSLGGGSPLHF. CDR3 nucleotide sequence: TGTGCCAGCAGTCTAGGGGGGGGTTCACCCCTCCACTTT. The full variable domain, completed using reference TRBV2 and TRBJ1-6, is EPEVTQTPSHQVTQMGQEVILRCVPISNHLYFYWYRQILGQKVEFLVSFYNNEISEKSEIFDDQFSVERPDGSNFTLKIRSTKLEDSAMYFCASSLGGGSPLHFGNGTRLTVT.

The chain carries TRBV2 and TRBJ1-2, with 9 bases matching TRBD1. The CDR3 covers 16 residues. The V and J ends lost 10 bases and 2 bases, in that order; junction bases with no gene match: 14. CDR1 is SNHLY, CDR2 FYNNEI, per germline. CDR3 coding DNA: TGTGCCACCCAGCCGGGACAGGGAGTAGGGAACTATGGCTACACCTTC. Residues: CATQPGQGVGNYGYTF.

The J gene is TRBJ1-5, the V gene TRBV6-1; 9 bases fit TRBD1. The length of the CDR3 is 14 residues. Germline trimming cut 6 bases from V and 4 bases from J; bases unmatched to any gene: 4. CDR1 and CDR2 (germline): MNHNS, SASEGT. CDR3 sequence: CASRGQGQNQPQHF. The CDR3 DNA reads as TGTGCCAGCAGAGGACAGGGGCAAAATCAGCCCCAGCATTTT.

The chain is built from TRBV5-4 and TRBJ1-1; a weak D match, TRBD1 (5 bases). This CDR3 has 14 amino acids. Germline V gene lookup returns CDR1 SGHNT and CDR2 YYREEE (reference sequence). V was clipped by 1 base and J by 5 bases, with 12 bases between them. The CDR3, as DNA: TGTGCCAGCAGCTTGTTCGGGGGGGTAACTGAAGCTTTCTTT. Translating it yields CASSLFGGVTEAFF.

This rearrangement joins TRBV13 to TRBJ2-1; 9 bases are a match to TRBD2. Germline values: CDR1 PRHDT, CDR2 FYEKMQ (reference sequence). V lost 2 bases to trimming and J lost 6 bases; unmatched junction nucleotides: 2. CDR3 length: 14 residues. CDR3 nucleotides: TGTGCCAGCAGCTTAAGCGGGGGGAGCAATGAGCAGTTCTTC. The encoded protein is CASSLSGGSNEQFF.